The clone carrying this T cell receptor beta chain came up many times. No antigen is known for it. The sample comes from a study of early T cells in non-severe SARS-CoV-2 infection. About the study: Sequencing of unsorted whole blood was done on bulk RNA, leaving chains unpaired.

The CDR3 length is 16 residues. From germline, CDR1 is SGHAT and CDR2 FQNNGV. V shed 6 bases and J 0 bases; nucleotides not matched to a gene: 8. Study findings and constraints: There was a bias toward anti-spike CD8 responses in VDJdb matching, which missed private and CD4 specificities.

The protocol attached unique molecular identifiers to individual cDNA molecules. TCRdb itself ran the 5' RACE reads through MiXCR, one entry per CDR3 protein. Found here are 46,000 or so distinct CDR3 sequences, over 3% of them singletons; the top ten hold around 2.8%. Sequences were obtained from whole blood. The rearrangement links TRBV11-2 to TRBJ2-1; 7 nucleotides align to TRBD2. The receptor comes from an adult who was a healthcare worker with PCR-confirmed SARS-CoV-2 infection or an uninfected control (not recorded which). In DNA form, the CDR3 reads TGTGCCAGCAGGTTAACCGGGACTACCTCCTACAATGAGCAGTTCTTC. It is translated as CASRLTGTTSYNEQFF.